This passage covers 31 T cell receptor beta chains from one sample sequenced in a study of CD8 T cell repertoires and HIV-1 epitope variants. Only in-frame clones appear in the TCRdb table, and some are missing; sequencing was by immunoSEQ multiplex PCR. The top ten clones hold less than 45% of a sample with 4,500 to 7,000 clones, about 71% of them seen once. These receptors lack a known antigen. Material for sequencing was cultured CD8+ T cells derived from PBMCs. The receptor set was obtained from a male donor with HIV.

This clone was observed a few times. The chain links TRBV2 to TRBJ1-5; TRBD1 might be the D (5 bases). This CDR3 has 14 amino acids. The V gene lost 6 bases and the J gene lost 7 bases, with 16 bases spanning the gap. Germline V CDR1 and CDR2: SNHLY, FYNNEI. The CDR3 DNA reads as TGTGCCAGCAGCCCGAACAGGTTACAACAGCCCCAGCATTTT. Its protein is CASSPNRLQQPQHF.

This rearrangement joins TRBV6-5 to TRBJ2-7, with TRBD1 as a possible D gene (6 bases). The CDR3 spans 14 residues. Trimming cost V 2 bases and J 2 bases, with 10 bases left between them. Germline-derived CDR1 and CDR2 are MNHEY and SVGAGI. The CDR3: CASSYDRTAYEQYF. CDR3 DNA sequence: TGTGCCAGCAGTTACGATAGGACAGCCTACGAGCAGTACTTC.

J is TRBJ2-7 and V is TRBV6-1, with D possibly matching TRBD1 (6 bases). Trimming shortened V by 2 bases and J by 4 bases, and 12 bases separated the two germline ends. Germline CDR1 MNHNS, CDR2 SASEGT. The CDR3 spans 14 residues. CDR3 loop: CASSEMDSLYEQYF. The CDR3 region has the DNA TGTGCCAGCAGTGAAATGGACAGCTTATACGAGCAGTACTTC.

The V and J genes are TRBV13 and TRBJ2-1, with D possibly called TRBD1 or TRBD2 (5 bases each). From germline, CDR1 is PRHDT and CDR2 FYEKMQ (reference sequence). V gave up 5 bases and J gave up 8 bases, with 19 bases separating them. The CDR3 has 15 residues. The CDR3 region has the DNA TGTGCCAGCAGCGTCAGGGACGGTTCGACCGATGAGCAGTTCTTC. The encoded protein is CASSVRDGSTDEQFF.

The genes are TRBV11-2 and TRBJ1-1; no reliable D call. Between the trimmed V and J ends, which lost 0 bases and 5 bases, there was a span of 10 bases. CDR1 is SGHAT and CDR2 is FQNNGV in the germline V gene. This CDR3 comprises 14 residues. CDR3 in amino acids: CASSLDDLETEAFF. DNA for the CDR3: TGTGCCAGCAGCTTAGATGACCTGGAGACTGAAGCTTTCTTT.

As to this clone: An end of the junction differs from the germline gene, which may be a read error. This chain's CDR3 is CASSDSYEQYF. The CDR3 nucleotides read TGTGCCAGCAGTGACTCCTACGAGCAGTACTTC. The chain employs TRBV6-5 and TRBJ2-7; no reliable D call. CDR1 and CDR2 from the germline V gene are MNHEY and SVGAGI. This CDR3 is 11 amino acids long.

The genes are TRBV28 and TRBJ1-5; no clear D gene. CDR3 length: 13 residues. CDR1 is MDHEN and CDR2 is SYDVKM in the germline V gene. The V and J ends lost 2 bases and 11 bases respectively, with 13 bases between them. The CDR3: CASSLVDLRAQHF. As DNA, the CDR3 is TGTGCCAGCAGTTTAGTGGATCTTAGGGCCCAGCATTTT.

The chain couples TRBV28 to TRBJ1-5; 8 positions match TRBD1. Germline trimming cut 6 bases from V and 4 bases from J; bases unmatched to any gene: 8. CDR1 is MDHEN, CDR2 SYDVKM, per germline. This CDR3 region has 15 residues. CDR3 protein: CASRYDRGRNQPQHF. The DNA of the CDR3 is TGTGCCAGCAGATACGACAGGGGACGAAATCAGCCCCAGCATTTT.

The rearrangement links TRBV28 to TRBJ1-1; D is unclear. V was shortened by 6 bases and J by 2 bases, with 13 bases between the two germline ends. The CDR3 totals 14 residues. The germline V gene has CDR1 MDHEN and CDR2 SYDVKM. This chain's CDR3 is CASSLLRFNTEAFF. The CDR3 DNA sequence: TGTGCCAGCAGCCTCCTTCGATTTAACACTGAAGCTTTCTTT.

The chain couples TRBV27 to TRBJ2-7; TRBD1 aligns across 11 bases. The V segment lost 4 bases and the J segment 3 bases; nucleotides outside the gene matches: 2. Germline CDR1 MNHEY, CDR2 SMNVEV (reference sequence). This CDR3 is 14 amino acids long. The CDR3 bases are TGTGCCAGCAGTTGGGGACAGGGGGTCTACGAGCAGTACTTC. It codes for CASSWGQGVYEQYF.

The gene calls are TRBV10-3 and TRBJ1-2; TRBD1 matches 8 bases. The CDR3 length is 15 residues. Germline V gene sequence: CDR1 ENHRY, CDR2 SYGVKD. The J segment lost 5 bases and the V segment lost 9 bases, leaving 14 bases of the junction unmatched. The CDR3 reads CAIYKRQGMAYGYTF. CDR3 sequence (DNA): TGTGCCATTTACAAGAGACAGGGGATGGCGTATGGCTACACCTTC.

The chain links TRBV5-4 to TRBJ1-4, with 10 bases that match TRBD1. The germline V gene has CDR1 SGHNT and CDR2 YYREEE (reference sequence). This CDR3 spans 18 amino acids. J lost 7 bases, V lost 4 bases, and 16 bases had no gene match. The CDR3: CASSATSGQGIPGEKLFF. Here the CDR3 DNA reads TGTGCCAGCAGCGCGACATCGGGACAGGGGATTCCGGGTGAAAAACTGTTTTTT.

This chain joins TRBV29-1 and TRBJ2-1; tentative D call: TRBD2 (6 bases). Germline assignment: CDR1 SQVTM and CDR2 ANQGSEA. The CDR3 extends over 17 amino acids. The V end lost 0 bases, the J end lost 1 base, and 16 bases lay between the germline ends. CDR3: CSVEDVFGGASYNEQFF. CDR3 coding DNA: TGCAGCGTTGAAGATGTTTTCGGGGGTGCGTCCTACAATGAGCAGTTCTTC.

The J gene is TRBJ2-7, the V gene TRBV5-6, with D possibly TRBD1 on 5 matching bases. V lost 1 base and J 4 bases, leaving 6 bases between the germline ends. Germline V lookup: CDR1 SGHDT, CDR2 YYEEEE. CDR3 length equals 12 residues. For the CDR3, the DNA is TGTGCCAGCAGCTTGAGGGGATACGAGCAGTACTTC. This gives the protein CASSLRGYEQYF.

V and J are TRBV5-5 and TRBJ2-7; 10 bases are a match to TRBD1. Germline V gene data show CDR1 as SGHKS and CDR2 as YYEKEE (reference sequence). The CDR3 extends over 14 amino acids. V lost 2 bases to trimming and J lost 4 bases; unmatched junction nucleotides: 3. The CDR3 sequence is CASSFGTGEYEQYF. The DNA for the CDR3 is TGTGCCAGCAGCTTTGGGACAGGGGAATACGAGCAGTACTTC. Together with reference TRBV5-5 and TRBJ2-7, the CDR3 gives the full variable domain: DAGVTQSPTHLIKTRGQQVTLRCSPISGHKSVSWYQQVLGQGPQFIFQYYEKEERGRGNFPDRFSARQFPNYSSELNVNALLLGDSALYLCASSFGTGEYEQYFGPGTRLTVT.

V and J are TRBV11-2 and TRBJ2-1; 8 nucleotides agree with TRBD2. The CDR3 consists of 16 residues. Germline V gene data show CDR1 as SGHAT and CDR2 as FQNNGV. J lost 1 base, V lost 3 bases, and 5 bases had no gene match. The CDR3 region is CASSFTGGLSYNEQFF. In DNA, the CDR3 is TGTGCCAGCAGCTTTACGGGAGGGTTGTCCTACAATGAGCAGTTCTTC. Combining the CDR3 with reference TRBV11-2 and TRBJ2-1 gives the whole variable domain EAGVAQSPRYKIIEKRQSVAFWCNPISGHATLYWYQQILGQGPKLLIQFQNNGVVDDSQLPKDRFSAERLKGVDSTLKIQPAKLEDSAVYLCASSFTGGLSYNEQFFGPGTRLTVL.

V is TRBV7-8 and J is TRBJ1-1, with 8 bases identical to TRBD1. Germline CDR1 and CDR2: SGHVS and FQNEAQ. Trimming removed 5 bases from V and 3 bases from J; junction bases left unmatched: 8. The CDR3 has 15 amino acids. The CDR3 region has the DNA TGTGCCAGCAGCAAAACCAGGGGGCTGGACACTGAAGCTTTCTTT. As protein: CASSKTRGLDTEAFF.

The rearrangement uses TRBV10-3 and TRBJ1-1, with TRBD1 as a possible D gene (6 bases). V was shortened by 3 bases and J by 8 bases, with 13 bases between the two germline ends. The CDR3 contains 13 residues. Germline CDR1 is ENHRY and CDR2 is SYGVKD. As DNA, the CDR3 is TGTGCCATCAGTGATTCGACCGGGGGCGAAGCTTTCTTT. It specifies CAISDSTGGEAFF.

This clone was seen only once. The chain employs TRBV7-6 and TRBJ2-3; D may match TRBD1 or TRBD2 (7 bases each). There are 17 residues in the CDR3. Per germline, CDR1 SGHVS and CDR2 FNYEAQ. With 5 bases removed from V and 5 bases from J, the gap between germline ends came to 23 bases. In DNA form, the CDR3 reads TGTGCCAGCAGCCCAGTCAGGGGGGGGGAAGAAAAAGATACGCAGTATTTT. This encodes CASSPVRGGEEKDTQYF.

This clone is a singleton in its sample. This CDR3 is CASSQERGAEQFF. CDR3 DNA: TGTGCCAGCAGCCAAGAGCGGGGGGCTGAGCAGTTCTTC. The V call is TRBV4-2, the J call TRBJ2-1; 8 bases align to TRBD2. J gave up 9 bases and V 0 bases, and 1 base lay outside the gene matches. Germline CDR1 LGHNA, CDR2 YNFKEQ. The CDR3 is 13 residues long.

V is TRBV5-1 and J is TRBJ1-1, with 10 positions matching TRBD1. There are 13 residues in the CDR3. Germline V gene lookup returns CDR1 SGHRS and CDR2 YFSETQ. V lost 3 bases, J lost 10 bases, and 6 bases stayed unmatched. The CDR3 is CASSSGTGDVAFF. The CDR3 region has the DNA TGCGCCAGCAGCTCCGGGACAGGGGATGTAGCTTTCTTT.

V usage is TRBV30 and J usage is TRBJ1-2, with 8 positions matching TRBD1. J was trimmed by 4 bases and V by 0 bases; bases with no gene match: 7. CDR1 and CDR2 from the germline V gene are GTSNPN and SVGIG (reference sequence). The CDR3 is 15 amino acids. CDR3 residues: CAWSVYSGGVYGYTF. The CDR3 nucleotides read TGTGCCTGGAGTGTTTATTCAGGGGGCGTCTATGGCTACACCTTC.

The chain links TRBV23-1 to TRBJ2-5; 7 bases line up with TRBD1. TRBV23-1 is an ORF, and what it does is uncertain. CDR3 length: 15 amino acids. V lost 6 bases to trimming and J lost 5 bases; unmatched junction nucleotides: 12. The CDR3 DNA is TGCGCCAGCAGCCAAAAAGACAGGGTGGGTGAGACCCAGTACTTC. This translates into CASSQKDRVGETQYF.

In DNA form, the CDR3 reads TGTGCCAGCAGCCCCCCCGGGGGAGTCTGGGATGGCTACACCTTC. Translation: CASSPPGGVWDGYTF. The chain employs TRBV14 and TRBJ1-2, with D tentatively TRBD1 (5 bases). The V gene lost 4 bases and the J gene lost 6 bases, with 18 bases spanning the gap. Germline V gives CDR1 SGHDN, CDR2 FVKESK. The length of the CDR3 is 15 residues.

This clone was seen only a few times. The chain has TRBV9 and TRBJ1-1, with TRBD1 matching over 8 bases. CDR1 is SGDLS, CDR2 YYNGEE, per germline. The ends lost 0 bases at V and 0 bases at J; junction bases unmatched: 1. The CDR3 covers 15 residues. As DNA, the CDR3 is TGTGCCAGCAGCGTAGCAGGGGGCCTGAACACTGAAGCTTTCTTT. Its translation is CASSVAGGLNTEAFF.

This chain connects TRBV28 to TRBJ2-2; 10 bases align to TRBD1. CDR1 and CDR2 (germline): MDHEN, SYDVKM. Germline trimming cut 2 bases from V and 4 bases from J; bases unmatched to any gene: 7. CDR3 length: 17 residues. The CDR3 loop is CASSLILGQGSTGELFF. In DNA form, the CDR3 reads TGTGCCAGCAGTTTAATTCTGGGACAGGGGAGCACCGGGGAGCTGTTTTTT.

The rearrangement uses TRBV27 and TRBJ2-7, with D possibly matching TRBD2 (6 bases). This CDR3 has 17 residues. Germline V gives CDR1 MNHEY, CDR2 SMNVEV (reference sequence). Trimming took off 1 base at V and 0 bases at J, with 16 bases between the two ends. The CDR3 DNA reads TGTGCCAGCAGTTTATACCCCCCCGGGACTTTCTCCTACGAGCAGTACTTC. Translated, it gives CASSLYPPGTFSYEQYF.

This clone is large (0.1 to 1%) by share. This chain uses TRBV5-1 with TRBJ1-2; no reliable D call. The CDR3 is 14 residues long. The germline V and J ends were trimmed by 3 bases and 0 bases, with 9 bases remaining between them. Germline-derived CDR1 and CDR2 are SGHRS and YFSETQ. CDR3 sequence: CASSSQETNYGYTF. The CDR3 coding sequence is TGCGCCAGCAGCTCGCAGGAGACTAACTATGGCTACACCTTC.

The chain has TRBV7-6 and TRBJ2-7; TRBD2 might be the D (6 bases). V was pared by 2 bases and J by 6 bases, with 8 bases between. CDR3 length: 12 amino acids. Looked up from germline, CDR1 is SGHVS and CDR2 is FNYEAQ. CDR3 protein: CASSLRAGEQYF. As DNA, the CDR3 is TGTGCCAGCAGCTTACGAGCGGGCGAGCAGTACTTC. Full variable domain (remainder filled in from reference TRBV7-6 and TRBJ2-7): GAGVSQSPRYKVTKRGQDVALRCDPISGHVSLYWYRQALGQGPEFLTYFNYEAQQDKSGLPNDRFSAERPEGSISTLTIQRTEQRDSAMYRCASSLRAGEQYFGPGTRLTVT.

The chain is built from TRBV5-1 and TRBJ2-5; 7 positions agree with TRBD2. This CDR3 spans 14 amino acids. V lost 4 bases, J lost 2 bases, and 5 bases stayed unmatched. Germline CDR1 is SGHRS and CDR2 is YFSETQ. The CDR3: CASSPSRGQETQYF. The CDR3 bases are TGCGCCAGCAGCCCGTCGCGGGGGCAAGAGACCCAGTACTTC.

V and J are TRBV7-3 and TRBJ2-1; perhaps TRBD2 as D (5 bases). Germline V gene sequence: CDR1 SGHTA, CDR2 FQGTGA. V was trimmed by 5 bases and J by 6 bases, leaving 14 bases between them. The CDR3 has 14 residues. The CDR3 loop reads CASSPGFRVNEQFF. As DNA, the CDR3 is TGTGCCAGCAGCCCGGGGTTCCGTGTCAATGAGCAGTTCTTC.